This paragraph reports one T cell receptor beta chain. Germline CDR1 is SGHDT and CDR2 is YYEEEE. The CDR3 is 15 residues long. The source of the sample is a study of cytomegalovirus exposure and HLA in healthy donors. It was with 60 Vbeta and 13 Jbeta primers that the PCR ran. Clones were read by immunoSEQ multiplex PCR, and TCRdb kept only the in-frame ones, dropping some. The profile shows some 120,000 clones, about 81% of them singletons. This receptor was obtained from a woman aged 40 to 50 in good health and CMV-seropositive. The source material was PBMCs. The genes are TRBV5-6 and TRBJ2-5, with D hard to call. The closer fit of TRBJ2-7 to the DNA end suggests the J call may be wrong. Here the CDR3 reads CASSFRGAGTYEQYF. DNA for the CDR3: TGTGCCAGCAGCTTTAGAGGTGCCGGCACCTACGAGCAGTACTTC.